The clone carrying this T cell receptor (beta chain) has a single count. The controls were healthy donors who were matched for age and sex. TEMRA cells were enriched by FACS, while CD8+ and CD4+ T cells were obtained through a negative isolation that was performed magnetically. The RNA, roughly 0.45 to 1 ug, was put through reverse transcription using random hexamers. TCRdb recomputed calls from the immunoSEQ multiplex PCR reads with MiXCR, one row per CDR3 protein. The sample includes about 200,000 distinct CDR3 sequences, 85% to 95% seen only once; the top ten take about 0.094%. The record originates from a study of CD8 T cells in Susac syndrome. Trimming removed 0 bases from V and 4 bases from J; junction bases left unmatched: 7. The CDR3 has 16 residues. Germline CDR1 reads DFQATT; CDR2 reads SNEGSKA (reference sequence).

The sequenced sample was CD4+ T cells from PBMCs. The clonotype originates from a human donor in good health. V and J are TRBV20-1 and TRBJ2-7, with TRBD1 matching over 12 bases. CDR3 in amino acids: CSARDEGTGGGYEQYF. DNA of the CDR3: TGCAGTGCTAGAGATGAGGGGACAGGGGGCGGTTACGAGCAGTACTTC.